The source of this TCR beta chain is a study of Graves' ophthalmopathy and Graves' hyperthyroidism. In the study overall: The blood sample was drawn at first diagnosis and before any treatment.

Amplifying from RNA transcripts, the study obtained TCR beta CDR3 regions. HTBI-primed RT-PCR formed the first round, and a multiplex PCR formed the second. TCRdb called the multiplex PCR reads again in MiXCR, with one record for every CDR3 protein. The table includes fewer than 350,000 distinct CDR3 sequences, 15% to 20% detected once. Material: peripheral blood. The receptor comes from an adult man with Graves' ophthalmopathy.

The CDR3 bases are TGTGCCAGCACCGCCCGGACAGGCCTAGTTAGGGCTGAAGCTTTCTTT. Amino acids: CASTARTGLVRAEAFF. This chain links TRBV27 with TRBJ1-1; 7 nucleotides align to TRBD1. This CDR3 is 16 amino acids long. V was pared by 7 bases and J by 6 bases, with 17 bases of the junction left unmatched. Germline values: CDR1 MNHEY, CDR2 SMNVEV (reference sequence).